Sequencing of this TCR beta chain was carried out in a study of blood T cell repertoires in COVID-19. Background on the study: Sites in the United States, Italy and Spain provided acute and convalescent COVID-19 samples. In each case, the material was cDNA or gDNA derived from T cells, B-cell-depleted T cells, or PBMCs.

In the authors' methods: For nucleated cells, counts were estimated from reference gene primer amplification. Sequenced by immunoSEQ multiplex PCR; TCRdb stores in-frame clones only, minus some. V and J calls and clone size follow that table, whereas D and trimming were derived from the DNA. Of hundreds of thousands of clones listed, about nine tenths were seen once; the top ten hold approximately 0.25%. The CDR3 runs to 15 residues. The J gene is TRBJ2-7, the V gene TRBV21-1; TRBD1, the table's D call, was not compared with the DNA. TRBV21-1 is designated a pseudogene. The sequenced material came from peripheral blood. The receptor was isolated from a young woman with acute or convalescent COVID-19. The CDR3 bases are TGTGCCAGCAGCAAACGCCGACAGGGGATCTACGAGCAGTACTTC. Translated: CASSKRRQGIYEQYF.